This TCR beta chain was captured in a study of T cell responses to AZD1222 COVID-19 vaccine (dated by TCRdb to the early 2020s). Looking at the study overall: TCR sequencing covered 230 to 250 trial participants: about 210 given two doses of AZD1222 and around 26 given two doses of MenACWY control vaccine. Enrollment into the trials was organized by age into subgroups of 18-55, 56-69 and 70-plus years, and those subgroups contained about 160, 30 and 59 TCR-sequenced participants, respectively.

From the germline V gene, CDR1 is SGHTA and CDR2 is FQGNSA. A distance of 10 bases separates the germline ends of V and J, which lose 1 base and 1 base respectively. The CDR3, cysteine through phenylalanine, is 15 amino acids long. The retained sequence is limited to the CDR3, 45 bases, with the frame set at the first base. The investigation overall reported the following: Epitopes outside the regions mutated in the B.1.351 and B.1.1.7 variants were reportedly recognized by nearly half of the unique spike-specific TCRs. Because no day 14 peak-response samples were available, repertoires were characterized only after the peak T cell response. A significant rise in spike-specific TCR breadth and depth was observed after two AZD1222 doses relative to day 0 and relative to MenACWY recipients. The 56-69-year group was small, and its depth increase did not reach significance, likely because of low power. Participants were mostly white British and included more females than males, and it was suggested by the authors that clonal diversity may have been underestimated. Conclusions about previously exposed vaccinees are limited because only a handful of AZD1222 recipients were SARS-CoV-2 seropositive at baseline. The whole spike protein was spanned by vaccine-associated CD4 TCRs, and dominant responses were seen in regions 160-218 and 743-854.

The CDR3 regions of human TCRbeta chains were subjected to immunosequencing. The original methods were these. Repertoire TCRs were matched against a reference library of SARS-CoV-2-specific TCRs generated with the MIRA antigen-specificity platform. Breadth meant the fraction of unique TCRs that were SARS-CoV-2-associated, whereas depth meant the fraction of total T cells that were SARS-CoV-2-associated. Each spike-specific TCR was assigned to its reactive spike region and to a CD4 or CD8 class using the MIRA data. Log10-transformed breadth and depth values were compared by one-way ANOVA with Sidak's multiple comparisons tests. TCRdb stores this immuneACCESS table with in-frame sequences only. Part of the clones is absent; in the studies checked, under half of the shortfall reflects unresolved V genes, and no reason is known for the rest. That table furnishes V, J and clone size, whereas the DNA furnished D and trimming. This sample holds about 81,000 clones; less than 95% were observed only once. Approximately 5% of the sample comes from the top ten.

The intended sense of this specimen's time point label: about 28 days (+/-7) after the second vaccine dose. AZD1222 recipients given second doses at about 4 weeks or at about 12 weeks were pooled, since spike-specific TCR depth and breadth were not found to differ between the two schedules. The vaccinee samples were drawn from two UK trials, COV001 and COV002, one of which was a single-blind randomized controlled phase 2/3 trial testing AZD1222 (ChAdOx1 nCoV-19) in healthy adults. For TCRbeta chain sequencing, PBMC samples from trial participants were taken at day 0 and at day 28 after the second dose. About this clone itself: There is no known antigen for this receptor. Base qualities are missing; no much larger clone stands one base away.

The sequencing used peripheral blood, collected 28 days after the second AZD1222 dose. The TCR was taken from an adult who received the AZD1222 COVID-19 vaccine. The chain is encoded by TRBV7-2 joined to TRBJ1-1, with the D gene uncertain. The CDR3 is CASSLGGAANTEAFF. The bases read TGTGCCAGCAGCTTAGGAGGAGCAGCGAACACTGAAGCTTTCTTT.